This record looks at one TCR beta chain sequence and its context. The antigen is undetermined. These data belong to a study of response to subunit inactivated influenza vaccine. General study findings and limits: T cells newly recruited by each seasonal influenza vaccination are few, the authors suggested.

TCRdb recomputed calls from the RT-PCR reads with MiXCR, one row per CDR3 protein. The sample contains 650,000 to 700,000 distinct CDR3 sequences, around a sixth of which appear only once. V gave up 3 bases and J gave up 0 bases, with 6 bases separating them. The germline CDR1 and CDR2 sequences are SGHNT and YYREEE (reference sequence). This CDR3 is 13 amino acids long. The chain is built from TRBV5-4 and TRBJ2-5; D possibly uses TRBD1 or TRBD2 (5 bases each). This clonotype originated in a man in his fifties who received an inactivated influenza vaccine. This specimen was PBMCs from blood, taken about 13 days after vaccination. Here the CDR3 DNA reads TGTGCCAGCAGCTGGGGGTACCAAGAGACCCAGTACTTC. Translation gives CASSWGYQETQYF. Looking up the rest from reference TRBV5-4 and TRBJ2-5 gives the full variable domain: ETGVTQSPTHLIKTRGQQVTLRCSSQSGHNTVSWYQQALGQGPQFIFQYYREEENGRGNFPPRFSGLQFPNYSSELNVNALELDDSALYLCASSWGYQETQYFGPGTRLLVL.